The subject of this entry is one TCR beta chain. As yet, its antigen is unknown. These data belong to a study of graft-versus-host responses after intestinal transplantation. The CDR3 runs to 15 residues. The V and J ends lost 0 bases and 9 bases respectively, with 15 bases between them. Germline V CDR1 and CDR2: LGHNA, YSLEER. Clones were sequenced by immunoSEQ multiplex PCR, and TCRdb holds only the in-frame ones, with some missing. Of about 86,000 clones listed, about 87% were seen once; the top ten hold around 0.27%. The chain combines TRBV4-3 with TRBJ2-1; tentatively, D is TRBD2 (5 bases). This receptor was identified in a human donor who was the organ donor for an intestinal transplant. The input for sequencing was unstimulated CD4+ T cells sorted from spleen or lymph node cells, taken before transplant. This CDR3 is CASSQESGSSGEQFF. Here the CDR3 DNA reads TGCGCCAGCAGCCAAGAGAGTGGCAGCAGCGGTGAGCAGTTCTTC.